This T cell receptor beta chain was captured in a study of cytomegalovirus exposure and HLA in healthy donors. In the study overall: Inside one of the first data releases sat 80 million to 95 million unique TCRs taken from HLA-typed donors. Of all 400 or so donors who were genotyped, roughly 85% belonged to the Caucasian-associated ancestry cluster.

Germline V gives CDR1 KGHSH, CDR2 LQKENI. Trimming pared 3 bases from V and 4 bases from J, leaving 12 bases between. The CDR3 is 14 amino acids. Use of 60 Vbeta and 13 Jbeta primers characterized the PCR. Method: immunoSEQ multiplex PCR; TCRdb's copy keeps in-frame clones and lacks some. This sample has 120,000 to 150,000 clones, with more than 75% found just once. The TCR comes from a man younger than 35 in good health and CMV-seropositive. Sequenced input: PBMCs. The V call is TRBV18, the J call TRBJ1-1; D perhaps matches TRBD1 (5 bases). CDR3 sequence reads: CASSPYRISTEAFF. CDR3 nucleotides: TGTGCCAGCTCACCGTACAGGATTAGCACTGAAGCTTTCTTT.